The clone carrying this TCR beta chain was recorded many times. The CDR3 regions of TCR beta were amplified from RNA transcripts. When the TCR CDR3 underwent first-round RT-PCR, the HTBI primer set was used. A single record per CDR3 protein comes from TCRdb applying MiXCR to the multiplex PCR reads. Of roughly 400,000 distinct CDR3 sequences listed, approximately 15% are singletons. The sample is drawn from a study of T cells in Graves' hyperthyroidism and ophthalmopathy. The V gene lost 3 bases and the J gene lost 5 bases, with 11 bases spanning the gap. The CDR3 length is 12 residues. Germline V CDR1 and CDR2: DFQATT, SNEGSKA (reference sequence).

The material sequenced was blood. V gene TRBV20-1 combines with J gene TRBJ2-7; D unresolved. The TCR sequence derives from a woman aged 18-35 years with Graves' hyperthyroidism that later progressed to Graves' ophthalmopathy. The CDR3 coding sequence is TGCAGTGCTAGGGTGACATCAGACGAGCAGTACTTC. This translates into CSARVTSDEQYF.